One sample yielded the 25 T cell receptor beta chains listed below, sequenced in a study of cytomegalovirus exposure and HLA in healthy donors. PCR was performed using 60 Vbeta and 13 Jbeta primers. Libraries were prepared by immunoSEQ multiplex PCR; TCRdb keeps only in-frame clonotypes and omits some of them. This table has around 150,000 clones, over 75% appearing once. The sequenced sample consisted of PBMCs. All receptors derive from a man in his forties or fifties in good health and CMV-seropositive.

This chain links TRBV27 with TRBJ1-1; D is unresolved. From germline, CDR1 is MNHEY and CDR2 SMNVEV (reference sequence). This CDR3 is built from 15 residues. V dropped 0 bases and J dropped 1 base, with 9 bases sitting between them. This CDR3 reads CASSLSLWRNTEAFF. CDR3 DNA: TGTGCCAGCAGTTTATCTTTATGGAGGAACACTGAAGCTTTCTTT.

This clone showed up just once. This sequence joins TRBV2 and TRBJ2-2; TRBD2 agrees at 8 bases. V lost 8 bases to trimming and J lost 5 bases; unmatched junction nucleotides: 10. The length of the CDR3 is 15 residues. CDR1 is SNHLY and CDR2 is FYNNEI in the germline V gene. The chain's CDR3 is CASGGAGAGTGELFF. CDR3 nucleotide sequence: TGTGCCAGCGGGGGAGCGGGGGCGGGGACCGGGGAGCTGTTTTTT.

CDR3: CASSYTLDRVDGYTF. CDR3 nucleotides: TGTGCCAGCAGTTACACACTGGACAGGGTAGATGGCTACACCTTC. The rearrangement links TRBV6-6 to TRBJ1-2; TRBD1 matches at 8 bases. Germline loops: CDR1 MNHNY, CDR2 SVGAGI (reference sequence). V shed 2 bases, J shed 6 bases, and the junction held 8 bases outside the gene matches. This CDR3 is built from 15 residues.

In this sample, this clone turned up a few times. The rearrangement links TRBV5-4 to TRBJ2-1, with D unclear. Trimming shortened V by 4 bases and J by 7 bases, and 9 bases separated the two germline ends. Looked up from germline, CDR1 is SGHNT and CDR2 is YYREEE (reference sequence). The length of the CDR3 is 12 residues. CDR3 nucleotide sequence: TGTGCCAGCAGCCAATCGAGAAATGAGCAGTTCTTC. Its protein is CASSQSRNEQFF.

V and J are TRBV6-1 and TRBJ2-5, with 11 bases identical to TRBD1. The end of the DNA fits TRBJ2-7 better, so the J call may be wrong. Germline V CDR1 and CDR2: MNHNS, SASEGT. The CDR3 is 15 amino acids. CDR3 nucleotide sequence: TGTGCCAGCAGTAACCCGGGACAGGGGGTTTACGAGCAGTACTTC. Translating gives CASSNPGQGVYEQYF.

This clone has only one observation. The rearrangement joins TRBV7-8 to TRBJ1-1; D gene uncertain. V lost 1 base, J lost 7 bases, and 13 bases lay in between. Looked up from germline, CDR1 is SGHVS and CDR2 is FQNEAQ. This CDR3 contains 14 residues. CDR3 DNA: TGTGCCAGCAGCTTAGTTGGGCTCGGCAATGAAGCTTTCTTT. It yields the protein CASSLVGLGNEAFF.

The rearrangement joins TRBV5-1 to TRBJ2-7, with TRBD1 matching 8 bases. Trimming took 5 bases from V and 6 from J; bases not matched to a gene: 7. In germline, CDR1 is SGHRS, CDR2 YFSETQ. This CDR3 spans 13 amino acids. The CDR3 DNA sequence: TGCGCCAGCAGAGTGACAGGGGCCGCCGAGCAGTACTTC. Amino acid sequence: CASRVTGAAEQYF.

The chain links TRBV28 to TRBJ2-1, with 15 bases identical to TRBD2. Germline V gives CDR1 MDHEN, CDR2 SYDVKM. The CDR3 runs 19 residues. The V and J ends lost 4 bases and 0 bases, in that order; junction bases with no gene match: 7. DNA of the CDR3: TGTGCCAGCAGTTCGGGACTAGCGGGGGGCCTCAGCTCCTACAATGAGCAGTTCTTC. Translating gives CASSSGLAGGLSSYNEQFF. Complete variable domain (other parts from reference TRBV28 and TRBJ2-1): DVKVTQSSRYLVKRTGEKVFLECVQDMDHENMFWYRQDPGLGLRLIYFSYDVKMKEKGDIPEGYSVSREKKERFSLILESASTNQTSMYLCASSSGLAGGLSSYNEQFFGPGTRLTVL.

This clone was detected only once. The CDR3 DNA is TGTGCCAGCTCACCACCCGTCGGGGGGGCATACAATGAGCAGTTCTTC. It codes for CASSPPVGGAYNEQFF. The V and J genes are TRBV18 and TRBJ2-1; 8 nucleotides agree with TRBD2. Germline loops: CDR1 KGHSH, CDR2 LQKENI. V gave up 0 bases and J gave up 4 bases; unmatched junction bases: 5. This CDR3 has 16 residues.

On this clone itself: Other DNA sequences of this sample code for an identical CDR3. CDR3 sequence: CASSPDSYNEQFF. The CDR3 DNA follows: TGTGCCAGCTCACCCGACAGTTACAATGAGCAGTTCTTC. The rearrangement joins TRBV18 to TRBJ2-1; D is perhaps TRBD1 (5 bases). With 3 bases removed from V and 4 bases from J, the gap between germline ends came to 7 bases. The CDR3 extends over 13 amino acids. Germline loops: CDR1 KGHSH, CDR2 LQKENI.

The chain recombines TRBV11-2 with TRBJ1-5; D call uncertain. The CDR3 consists of 13 residues. The ends were cut back, 5 bases at V and 7 bases at J, with 12 bases in the middle. From germline, CDR1 is SGHAT and CDR2 FQNNGV. The CDR3 loop reads CASSLNTGQPQHF. The DNA of the CDR3 is TGTGCCAGCAGCCTTAACACGGGGCAGCCCCAGCATTTT.

This chain connects TRBV9 to TRBJ1-1; TRBD1 is a possible D gene (5 bases). There are 17 residues in the CDR3. V was cut by 0 bases and J by 0 bases, with 15 bases left in between. Germline-derived CDR1 and CDR2 are SGDLS and YYNGEE. The CDR3 is CASSVEAGHMMNTEAFF. The CDR3 coding sequence is TGTGCCAGCAGCGTAGAAGCGGGGCATATGATGAACACTGAAGCTTTCTTT.

This chain links TRBV6-1 with TRBJ2-7; 11 bases align to TRBD2. V shed 3 bases and J 0 bases; nucleotides not matched to a gene: 1. CDR1 and CDR2 (germline): MNHNS, SASEGT. The CDR3 is 15 amino acids. CDR3 sequence reads: CASSDLAGGSYEQYV. The CDR3 bases are TGTGCCAGCAGTGACCTAGCGGGGGGCTCCTACGAGCAGTACGTC.

This clone occurred once. J is TRBJ1-5 and V is TRBV10-1; weak D call: TRBD1 (6 bases). V lost 6 bases, J lost 6 bases, and 12 bases lay in between. The CDR3 contains 13 residues. Looked up from germline, CDR1 is WNHNN and CDR2 is SYGVQD (reference sequence). This CDR3 reads CASRGAQGQPQHF. The CDR3 bases are TGCGCCAGCAGGGGGGCGCAGGGTCAGCCCCAGCATTTT.

The chain links TRBV5-1 to TRBJ1-2; 8 bases agree with TRBD1. The germline gives CDR1 SGHRS, CDR2 YFSETQ. V lost 4 bases, J lost 0 bases, and 8 bases stayed unmatched. This CDR3 spans 16 amino acids. The CDR3 protein is CASSTGQASANYGYTF. The CDR3 bases are TGCGCCAGCAGCACGGGACAGGCGTCAGCTAACTATGGCTACACCTTC.

This clone has just one count. The rearrangement links TRBV29-1 to TRBJ1-5; D may be TRBD1 (5 bases). The CDR3 runs to 13 residues. Germline assignment: CDR1 SQVTM and CDR2 ANQGSEA. Trimming stripped 6 bases from V and 6 bases from J, with 15 bases between. DNA of the CDR3: TGCAGCGTGTCCGGGATGGGGGGTCAGCCCCAGCATTTT. This sequence encodes CSVSGMGGQPQHF.

The chain carries TRBV2 and TRBJ2-5; maybe TRBD2 (7 bases). Germline-derived CDR1 and CDR2 are SNHLY and FYNNEI. The CDR3 has 14 residues. V dropped 3 bases and J dropped 9 bases, with 17 bases sitting between them. The CDR3 bases are TGTGCCAGCAGTGAGGGCGGGGGCAAGGGGGCCCAGTACTTC. It codes for CASSEGGGKGAQYF.

This chain connects TRBV7-2 to TRBJ1-2; the match to TRBD1 covers 11 bases. The ends lost 3 bases at V and 7 bases at J; junction bases unmatched: 13. Per the germline V gene, CDR1 is SGHTA and CDR2 is FQGNSA. The CDR3 loop spans 17 amino acids. The CDR3 loop reads CASSFLGPGQGVSGYTF. The CDR3 DNA sequence: TGTGCCAGCAGCTTTTTAGGGCCGGGACAGGGGGTTTCTGGCTACACCTTC.

This clone showed up just a few times. The rearrangement uses TRBV5-6 and TRBJ1-1, with TRBD1 matching over 9 bases. CDR1 is SGHDT, CDR2 YYEEEE, per germline. There are 15 residues in the CDR3. V lost 0 bases, J lost 11 bases, and 11 bases stayed unmatched. The CDR3 protein is CASSLGQGGITGAFF. In nucleotides, the CDR3 is TGTGCCAGCAGCTTGGGACAGGGGGGTATCACGGGGGCTTTCTTT.

The chain recombines TRBV4-3 with TRBJ1-3; D perhaps matches TRBD1 (6 bases). The CDR3 loop spans 15 amino acids. Germline values: CDR1 LGHNA, CDR2 YSLEER. The V end lost 0 bases, the J end lost 2 bases, and 8 bases lay between the germline ends. The CDR3 DNA reads as TGCGCCAGCAGCCAAGACAGGGGACCTGGAAACACCATATATTTT. Translating it yields CASSQDRGPGNTIYF.

This clone appeared a few times. The V and J genes are TRBV7-7 and TRBJ1-1; a weak D match, TRBD1 (5 bases). CDR3 length equals 13 residues. Per germline, CDR1 SSHAT and CDR2 FNYEAQ (reference sequence). V lost 2 bases to trimming and J lost 3 bases, with 7 bases between them. The DNA of the CDR3 is TGTGCCAGCAGCTTACGCAGGGACACTGAAGCTTTCTTT. As protein: CASSLRRDTEAFF.

The chain carries TRBV6-5 and TRBJ2-3; 9 bases line up with TRBD2. The germline V gene has CDR1 MNHEY and CDR2 SVGAGI. The J segment lost 1 base and the V segment lost 8 bases, leaving 4 bases of the junction unmatched. This CDR3 has 14 residues. CDR3: CASRRTSGTDTQYF. In nucleotides, the CDR3 is TGTGCCAGCCGACGGACTAGCGGCACAGATACGCAGTATTTT.

The chain recombines TRBV18 with TRBJ2-1; 9 nucleotides line up with TRBD1. Trimming at V came to 5 bases and at J to 6 bases, leaving 2 bases not matched to a gene. Germline V lookup: CDR1 KGHSH, CDR2 LQKENI. There are 13 residues in the CDR3. The CDR3: CASSSGQGNEQFF. As DNA, the CDR3 is TGTGCCAGCTCATCGGGACAGGGCAATGAGCAGTTCTTC.

This chain's CDR3 is CASSAGGITDTQYF. The CDR3 DNA follows: TGTGCCAGCAGTGCGGGGGGGATCACAGATACGCAGTATTTT. The chain uses TRBV6-1 and TRBJ2-3, with 8 bases lining up with TRBD2. After removal of 4 bases from V and 2 bases from J, the junction contained 2 bases not matched to a gene. In germline, CDR1 is MNHNS, CDR2 SASEGT. The CDR3 sequence is 14 residues long.

The chain recombines TRBV19 with TRBJ1-5, with D possibly matching TRBD1 (5 bases). The CDR3 totals 15 residues. V was cut by 0 bases and J by 3 bases, with 9 bases left in between. CDR1 and CDR2 from the germline V gene are LNHDA and SQIVND (reference sequence). The CDR3 DNA reads TGTGCCAGTAGTATAGAGGGGCGTAACAATCAGCCCCAGCATTTT. Its translation is CASSIEGRNNQPQHF.